The 9 T cell receptor beta chains presented below share a single source sample, sequenced in a study of cytomegalovirus exposure and HLA in healthy donors. With 60 Vbeta and 13 Jbeta primers, the PCR was carried out. Assay: immunoSEQ multiplex PCR; the TCRdb copy retains only in-frame clones and omits some. The sample carries about 100,000 clones, roughly four fifths recorded once. The sequencing input was PBMCs. The receptors were sampled from a woman aged 60 to 75 in good health and CMV-seropositive.

This clone has more than one count but fewer than ten. Other DNA sequences from this sample encode an identical CDR3 as well. The chain recombines TRBV5-1 with TRBJ1-1; no clear D gene. From germline, CDR1 is SGHRS and CDR2 YFSETQ. V was pared by 2 bases and J by 0 bases, with 5 bases between. The CDR3 spans 13 residues. The CDR3 here is CASSFGLNTEAFF. CDR3 bases: TGCGCCAGCAGCTTCGGGTTGAACACTGAAGCTTTCTTT.

The chain combines TRBV6-1 with TRBJ1-6, with D uncertain. Germline lookup yields CDR1 MNHNS and CDR2 SASEGT. The CDR3 spans 11 residues. V was pared by 11 bases and J by 16 bases, with 18 bases between. The CDR3 coding sequence is TGTGCCTCAACATTGGGCTTCCTGCTCCACTTT. It is translated as CASTLGFLLHF.

This clone was observed a handful of times. This chain joins TRBV29-1 and TRBJ1-3, with 8 bases that match TRBD1. The CDR3 sequence is 14 residues long. The germline CDR1 and CDR2 sequences are SQVTM and ANQGSEA. V lost 2 bases and J lost 9; bases outside the gene matches: 9. CDR3 in amino acids: CSVEWTGYQGTIYF. The CDR3 DNA sequence: TGCAGCGTTGAATGGACAGGGTATCAGGGCACCATATATTTT.

This sequence joins TRBV28 and TRBJ1-5, with 9 bases lining up with TRBD1. The length of the CDR3 is 15 residues. V lost 5 bases, J lost 6 bases, and 8 bases stayed unmatched. Germline V gene lookup returns CDR1 MDHEN and CDR2 SYDVKM. CDR3 in amino acids: CASSDPTGGLQPQHF. The CDR3 nucleotides are TGTGCCAGCAGTGACCCGACAGGGGGTCTTCAGCCCCAGCATTTT.

The chain links TRBV7-2 to TRBJ2-2, with D possibly being TRBD2 (6 bases). V was cut by 5 bases and J by 10 bases, with 14 bases left in between. The CDR3 is 13 amino acids. The germline V gene has CDR1 SGHTA and CDR2 FQGNSA. The CDR3 sequence: CASSPFGGTELFF. The DNA for the CDR3 is TGTGCCAGCAGCCCATTTGGCGGGACGGAGCTGTTTTTT.

The chain combines TRBV5-6 with TRBJ1-2; 9 bases are a match to TRBD1. Trimming took 4 bases from V and 0 from J; bases not matched to a gene: 13. Germline V gene sequence: CDR1 SGHDT, CDR2 YYEEEE. The CDR3 covers 18 residues. CDR3 amino acids: CASSGFKGDRETNYGYTF. CDR3 nucleotide sequence: TGTGCCAGCAGCGGATTTAAAGGGGACAGGGAAACTAACTATGGCTACACCTTC.

This sequence joins TRBV5-1 and TRBJ1-5, with TRBD1 matching over 7 bases. Trimming removed 4 bases from V and 4 bases from J; junction bases left unmatched: 8. The CDR3 extends over 15 amino acids. CDR1 and CDR2 from the germline V gene are SGHRS and YFSETQ. Written as DNA, the CDR3 is TGCGCCAGCAGCACCGGGACAGAGCTTAATCAGCCCCAGCATTTT. The encoded protein is CASSTGTELNQPQHF.

The chain couples TRBV5-1 to TRBJ2-5; D gene uncertain. This CDR3 comprises 15 residues. With 0 bases removed from V and 2 bases from J, the gap between germline ends came to 11 bases. The germline gives CDR1 SGHRS, CDR2 YFSETQ. CDR3 amino acids: CASSLGSIPQETQYF. CDR3 nucleotide sequence: TGCGCCAGCAGCTTGGGCTCTATCCCGCAAGAGACCCAGTACTTC.

This rearrangement joins TRBV19 to TRBJ2-1, with 8 bases identical to TRBD1. The CDR3 has 11 amino acids. In germline, CDR1 is LNHDA, CDR2 SQIVND (reference sequence). The V and J ends lost 3 bases and 12 bases, in that order; junction bases with no gene match: 1. The CDR3 reads CASSIGQGQFF. The CDR3 bases are TGTGCCAGTAGTATCGGACAGGGGCAGTTCTTC.